This section outlines one T cell receptor beta chain sequence together with its context. The sample is drawn from a study of blood T cell repertoires in COVID-19. Germline CDR1 is SGHTS and CDR2 is YDEGEE. The CDR3 runs to 13 residues. Trimming at V came to 4 bases and at J to 7 bases, leaving 3 bases not matched to a gene. In the authors' methods: Estimation of nucleated cell counts was performed using reference gene primer amplification. Libraries were prepared by immunoSEQ multiplex PCR; TCRdb keeps only in-frame clonotypes and omits some of them. The DNA gave D and trimming, while V, J and clone size come from that table. The sample gives over 200,000 clones, roughly 89% of which show up once; approximately 6.2% is in the top ten.

The specimen was peripheral blood. This receptor was obtained from a man aged 55 to 70 who had recovered from COVID-19. This rearrangement joins TRBV5-8 to TRBJ1-2; 11 nucleotides align to TRBD1. CDR3 amino acids: CASSRTGGSGYTF. The CDR3 bases are TGTGCCAGCAGCCGGACAGGGGGCTCTGGCTACACCTTC.